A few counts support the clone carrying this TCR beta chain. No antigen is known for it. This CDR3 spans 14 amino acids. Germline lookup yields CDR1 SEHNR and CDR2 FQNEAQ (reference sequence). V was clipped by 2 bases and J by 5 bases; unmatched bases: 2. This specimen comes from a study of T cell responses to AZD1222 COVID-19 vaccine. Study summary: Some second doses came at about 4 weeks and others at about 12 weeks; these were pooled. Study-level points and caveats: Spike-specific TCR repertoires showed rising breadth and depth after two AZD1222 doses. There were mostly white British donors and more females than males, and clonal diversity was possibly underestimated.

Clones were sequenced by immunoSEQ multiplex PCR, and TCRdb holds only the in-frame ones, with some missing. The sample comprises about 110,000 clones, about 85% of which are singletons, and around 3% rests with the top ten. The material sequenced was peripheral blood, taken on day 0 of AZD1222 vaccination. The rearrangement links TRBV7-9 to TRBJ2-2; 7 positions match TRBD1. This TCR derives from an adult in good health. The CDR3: CASSLPGGTGELFF. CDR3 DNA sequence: TGTGCCAGCAGCTTACCAGGGGGAACCGGGGAGCTGTTTTTT.